The T cell receptor beta chain described here comes from a study of Ad26.COV2.S vaccination and SARS-CoV-2 variants. Overall study context: By the intramuscular route, Ad26.COV2.S was given once, or twice 56 days apart.

Trimming removed 6 bases from V and 2 bases from J, with 17 bases in between. CDR1 MDHEN and CDR2 SYDVKM come from the germline V gene. The CDR3 runs 15 residues. Sample treatment: around 19 received Ad26.COV2.S at low or high dose, single or two shots; 5 received placebo; per-sample allocation not given. Specimens were obtained on day 63 following the first vaccine or placebo injection. Some clones are missing from TCRdb's copy, which holds only in-frame ones; the method was immunoSEQ multiplex PCR. The data hold about 420,000 clones, with around 89% observed a single time. The TCR originated in a person aged 18 to 65 who received the Ad26.COV2.S COVID-19 vaccine or a placebo. The sample was peripheral blood, taken in a trial of Ad26.COV2.S vaccine versus placebo. The V gene is TRBV28, the J gene TRBJ2-7; D unclear. CDR3 sequence reads: CASSYRGRSAYEQYF. In nucleotides, the CDR3 is TGTGCCAGCAGCTACAGAGGCAGGTCCGCCTACGAGCAGTACTTC.